These 30 T cell receptor beta chains share one sample of origin, sequenced in a study of CD8 T cells in Susac syndrome. It was with random hexamers that about 0.45 to 1 ug RNA was reverse transcribed. TCRdb analysed the immunoSEQ multiplex PCR reads with MiXCR anew, one entry per CDR3 protein. The table has 150,000 to 200,000 distinct CDR3 sequences, around 93% seen once. The sequencing sample was made of CD4+ T cells from PBMCs. All receptors come from a human donor with multiple sclerosis.

The chain joins TRBV25-1 to TRBJ2-7; weak D call: TRBD1 (6 bases). This CDR3 comprises 16 residues. Germline V CDR1 and CDR2: MGHDK, SYGVNS. V shed 2 bases and J shed 3 bases, with 17 bases lying between them. CDR3 bases: TGTGCCAGCAGTGAAGGATCTGGGGGCGCAGGCTACGAGCAGTACTTC. Translation: CASSEGSGGAGYEQYF.

This sequence joins TRBV20-1 and TRBJ2-1; 7 nucleotides agree with TRBD2. The V gene end was trimmed by 6 bases and the J gene end by 5 bases; junction bases not matched to a gene: 10. CDR1 and CDR2 (germline): DFQATT, SNEGSKA (reference sequence). The CDR3 runs 14 residues. The CDR3 is CSAPRASGNNEQFF. CDR3 nucleotide sequence: TGCAGTGCCCCACGGGCTAGCGGCAACAATGAGCAGTTCTTC.

V and J are TRBV4-3 and TRBJ1-5, with D uncertain. The germline CDR1 and CDR2 sequences are LGHNA and YSLEER. V was pared by 7 bases and J by 6 bases, with 13 bases between. The CDR3 sequence is 13 residues long. CDR3 sequence reads: CASTTIKGQPQHF. The CDR3 DNA reads as TGCGCCAGCACCACTATCAAGGGTCAGCCCCAGCATTTT.

The rearrangement joins TRBV10-3 to TRBJ2-3; 7 positions match TRBD2. The germline CDR1 and CDR2 sequences are ENHRY and SYGVKD. The CDR3 length is 14 residues. In DNA, the CDR3 is TGTGCTTCCCGTGGGGAGGGGCCGGCAGATACGCAGTATTTT. It yields the protein CASRGEGPADTQYF.

V usage is TRBV6-2 or TRBV6-3 and J usage is TRBJ2-2; D gene unclear. V lost 3 bases and J 7 bases, leaving 6 bases between the germline ends. Germline V gene data show CDR1 as MNHEY and CDR2 as SVGEGT. CDR3 length: 12 residues. Here the CDR3 reads CASSYGVGELFF. The CDR3 DNA follows: TGTGCCAGCAGTTATGGAGTCGGGGAGCTGTTTTTT.

The chain links TRBV12-3 or TRBV12-4 to TRBJ1-2; 7 nucleotides match TRBD1. The CDR3 extends over 13 amino acids. V shed 3 bases and J 5 bases; nucleotides not matched to a gene: 3. CDR3 coding DNA: TGTGCCAGCAGTTTTGGACAGGCTTATGGCTACACCTTC. Its translation: CASSFGQAYGYTF.

The chain employs TRBV13 and TRBJ2-5; no reliable D call. Germline CDR1 and CDR2: PRHDT and FYEKMQ (reference sequence). The CDR3 has 10 residues. V was shortened by 10 bases and J by 5 bases, with 8 bases between the two germline ends. The CDR3 loop is CATGRETQYF. DNA for the CDR3: TGTGCCACCGGGCGGGAGACCCAGTACTTC. Filled out from reference TRBV13 and TRBJ2-5, the complete variable domain reads AAGVIQSPRHLIKEKRETATLKCYPIPRHDTVYWYQQGPGQDPQFLISFYEKMQSDKGSIPDRFSAQQFSDYHSELNMSSLELGDSALYFCATGRETQYFGPGTRLLVL.

Only one count was recorded for this clonotype. The CDR3 sequence is CASSYRALNSPLHF. CDR3 in DNA: TGTGCCAGCAGTTACAGGGCCCTGAATTCACCCCTCCACTTT. The chain carries TRBV12-3 or TRBV12-4 and TRBJ1-6; D is perhaps TRBD1 (6 bases). The CDR3 contains 14 residues. V gave up 4 bases and J gave up 7 bases, with 11 bases separating them.

The chain combines TRBV5-1 with TRBJ1-4; D unresolved. Between the trimmed V and J ends, which lost 6 bases and 6 bases, there was a span of 12 bases. Germline CDR1 reads SGHRS; CDR2 reads YFSETQ. This CDR3 is 13 amino acids long. This CDR3 is CASTLGGHEKLFF. The CDR3 DNA sequence: TGCGCCAGCACCCTTGGCGGCCATGAAAAACTGTTTTTT.

This chain connects TRBV3-1 to TRBJ2-7, with TRBD2 matching 9 bases. Germline lookup yields CDR1 LGHDT and CDR2 YNNKEL (reference sequence). The CDR3 loop spans 14 amino acids. J lost 9 bases, V lost 0 bases, and 6 bases had no gene match. This chain's CDR3 is CASSQDVSGGTQYF. The CDR3 DNA sequence: TGTGCCAGCAGCCAAGATGTAAGCGGGGGGACGCAGTACTTC.

The chain links TRBV3-1 to TRBJ2-6; no clear D. Germline V CDR1 and CDR2: LGHDT, YNNKEL (reference sequence). CDR3 length: 15 residues. V was pared by 3 bases and J by 0 bases, with 6 bases between. CDR3 protein: CASSQRPSGANVLTF. CDR3 sequence (DNA): TGTGCCAGCAGCCAGAGACCCTCTGGGGCCAACGTCCTGACTTTC.

V and J are TRBV28 and TRBJ1-1; TRBD1 agrees at 10 bases. V gave up 8 bases and J gave up 0 bases; unmatched junction bases: 6. The CDR3 totals 15 residues. CDR1 is MDHEN, CDR2 SYDVKM, per germline. CDR3 in amino acids: CASPGQGTMNTEAFF. The CDR3 nucleotides read TGTGCCAGCCCGGGACAGGGGACCATGAACACTGAAGCTTTCTTT.

The chain links TRBV7-2 to TRBJ2-7; D uncertain. The CDR3 contains 12 residues. CDR1 SGHTA and CDR2 FQGNSA come from the germline V gene. V lost 4 bases to trimming and J lost 2 bases, with 6 bases between them. In DNA, the CDR3 is TGTGCCAGCAGCTCAACCACCTACGAGCAGTACTTC. Translating it yields CASSSTTYEQYF.

The chain uses TRBV12-3 or TRBV12-4 and TRBJ2-5; D gene ambiguous. The V and J ends lost 3 bases and 3 bases respectively, with 8 bases between them. The CDR3 contains 13 residues. The CDR3 sequence: CASSLWGEETQYF. The CDR3 DNA is TGTGCCAGCAGTTTGTGGGGTGAAGAGACCCAGTACTTC.

This chain uses TRBV4-2 with TRBJ2-1; maybe TRBD1 (5 bases). V dropped 1 base and J dropped 2 bases, with 6 bases sitting between them. Germline CDR1 is LGHNA and CDR2 is YNFKEQ. The length of the CDR3 is 14 residues. The CDR3, as DNA: TGTGCCAGCAGCCAAGGACAGACCTACAATGAGCAGTTCTTC. This gives the protein CASSQGQTYNEQFF.

This rearrangement joins TRBV12-3 or TRBV12-4 to TRBJ2-2; D call uncertain. V lost 6 bases and J lost 4, with 9 bases in between. CDR3 length: 13 residues. CDR3 bases: TGTGCCAGCAGACGCGGAATCACCGGGGAGCTGTTTTTT. It is translated as CASRRGITGELFF.

The chain uses TRBV6-1 and TRBJ2-1; 10 bases line up with TRBD2. Germline trimming cut 5 bases from V and 5 bases from J; bases unmatched to any gene: 3. This CDR3 has 14 amino acids. CDR1 is MNHNS and CDR2 is SASEGT in the germline V gene. CDR3 bases: TGTGCCAGCAGTTTCGGACTAGCGGACAATGAGCAGTTCTTC. Encoded protein: CASSFGLADNEQFF.

The genes are TRBV5-1 and TRBJ1-4; D remains ambiguous. In germline, CDR1 is SGHRS, CDR2 YFSETQ. The CDR3 is made up of 13 amino acids. Trimming took 5 bases from V and 8 from J, leaving 13 bases between them. The CDR3 region is CASRRPGNEKLFF. The CDR3 region has the DNA TGCGCCAGCAGGCGACCTGGGAACGAAAAACTGTTTTTT.

This chain links TRBV3-1 with TRBJ2-3, with 8 bases that match TRBD2. Trimming removed 4 bases from V and 0 bases from J; junction bases left unmatched: 18. The CDR3 sequence is 20 residues long. Germline values: CDR1 LGHDT, CDR2 YNNKEL (reference sequence). In DNA, the CDR3 is TGTGCCAGCAGCCCGAATTGGGGTAGCGGGACCGACTCTAGCACAGATACGCAGTATTTT. Translation gives CASSPNWGSGTDSSTDTQYF.

The CDR3 protein is CSAKVSGGAYEQYF. The CDR3, as DNA: TGCAGTGCTAAGGTTAGCGGGGGGGCCTACGAGCAGTACTTC. This chain links TRBV20-1 with TRBJ2-7; TRBD2 agrees at 11 bases. CDR1 and CDR2 (germline): DFQATT, SNEGSKA (reference sequence). With V trimmed by 4 bases and J by 2 bases, 4 bases remained unmatched. This CDR3 is 14 amino acids long.

Here the CDR3 reads CASSLELAGGKYF. The CDR3 bases are TGTGCCAGCAGCTTAGAACTAGCGGGTGGCAAGTACTTC. The chain couples TRBV7-2 to TRBJ2-5, with 9 bases that match TRBD2. Germline assignment: CDR1 SGHTA and CDR2 FQGNSA. V dropped 1 base and J dropped 12; count of bases not matched to a gene: 6. This CDR3 has 13 amino acids.

The V and J genes are TRBV20-1 and TRBJ1-2; D ambiguous. CDR1 and CDR2 (germline): DFQATT, SNEGSKA (reference sequence). CDR3 length equals 13 residues. Deletions cut 0 bases from V and 4 bases from J, with 9 bases between. CDR3 amino acids: CSARDPQTYGYTF. The DNA for the CDR3 is TGCAGTGCTAGAGACCCACAAACCTATGGCTACACCTTC.

The gene calls are TRBV7-9 and TRBJ1-1; 9 bases agree with TRBD1. CDR3 size: 14 residues. The germline gives CDR1 SEHNR, CDR2 FQNEAQ (reference sequence). J gave up 9 bases and V 5 bases, and 10 bases lay outside the gene matches. The CDR3 loop reads CASSPGGTGPKAFF. CDR3 sequence (DNA): TGTGCCAGCAGCCCAGGTGGGACAGGGCCAAAAGCTTTCTTT.

The chain couples TRBV6-2 or TRBV6-3 to TRBJ1-2; D is unclear. Germline-derived CDR1 and CDR2 are MNHEY and SVGEGT. V was cut by 2 bases and J by 4 bases, with 5 bases left in between. The CDR3 totals 12 residues. CDR3 DNA sequence: TGTGCCAGCAGTTACGAGGTCTATGGCTACACCTTC. The encoded protein is CASSYEVYGYTF.

The chain recombines TRBV29-1 with TRBJ1-1; no clear D gene. Germline CDR1 SQVTM, CDR2 ANQGSEA. Deletions cut 3 bases from V and 5 bases from J, with 7 bases between. The length of the CDR3 is 11 residues. DNA of the CDR3: TGCAGCGTTGAGTCGTGGACTGAAGCTTTCTTT. The encoded protein is CSVESWTEAFF.

The genes are TRBV15 and TRBJ1-1; TRBD1 matches at 9 bases. J gave up 0 bases and V 1 base, and 3 bases lay outside the gene matches. Germline V gene sequence: CDR1 LNHNV, CDR2 YYDKDF (reference sequence). The CDR3 covers 16 residues. The CDR3: CATSRGQGGVNTEAFF. Here the CDR3 DNA reads TGTGCCACCAGCAGAGGACAGGGGGGGGTGAACACTGAAGCTTTCTTT.

This clonotype was picked up one time. J is TRBJ1-1 and V is TRBV7-3; D is ambiguous. The CDR3 runs 14 residues. CDR1 SGHTA and CDR2 FQGTGA come from the germline V gene. Trimming pared 5 bases from V and 5 bases from J, leaving 15 bases between. The CDR3 nucleotides are TGTGCCAGCAGCCTCACACCCCGAGGGACTGAAGCTTTCTTT. This translates into CASSLTPRGTEAFF.

Concerning this clonotype: The missing conserved phenylalanine or tryptophan at the end of this CDR3 makes a read error likely. It is unclear where the CDR3 begins or ends on the DNA, so no DNA is shown, and the CDR3 is as TCRdb lists it. The genes are TRBV4-1 and TRBJ1-2. Germline loops: CDR1 MGHRA, CDR2 YSYEKL. Including both end residues, the CDR3 is 13 amino acids long. CDR3 amino acids: CASSQDKIGKPFV.

The V and J genes are TRBV28 and TRBJ2-1; maybe TRBD1 (5 bases). The germline V and J ends were trimmed by 8 bases and 0 bases, with 14 bases remaining between them. The CDR3 spans 15 residues. Germline lookup yields CDR1 MDHEN and CDR2 SYDVKM. The CDR3 loop reads CASARGGSSYNEQFF. CDR3 sequence (DNA): TGTGCCAGCGCTAGGGGCGGTAGCTCCTACAATGAGCAGTTCTTC.

The V gene is TRBV6-2 or TRBV6-3, the J gene TRBJ2-2, with TRBD1 identical over 8 bases. After removal of 6 bases from V and 4 bases from J, the junction contained 7 bases not matched to a gene. CDR1 is MNHEY, CDR2 SVGEGT, per germline. The CDR3 contains 15 residues. CDR3 nucleotide sequence: TGTGCCAGCAGCCCGGACAGGGATGGCACCGGGGAGCTGTTTTTT. This translates into CASSPDRDGTGELFF.